The source of this T cell receptor (beta chain) is a study of blood T cell repertoires in COVID-19. CDR1 is DFQATT and CDR2 is SNEGSKA in the germline V gene (reference sequence). This CDR3 is built from 14 residues. The V and J ends lost 3 bases and 6 bases, in that order; junction bases with no gene match: 3. In the source study's methods: Amplification of reference gene primers was used by the study to estimate nucleated cell counts. Sequencing was performed with immunoSEQ multiplex PCR; in TCRdb, only in-frame clones are kept and a portion is missing. D and trimming were read from the DNA, whereas the V and J calls and clone size are those reported in that table. The data show roughly 200,000 clones, with about 88% seen just once and less than 3.5% held by the top ten.

This sequence originates from a woman between 25 and 40 years old with active or convalescent COVID-19. The chain has TRBV20-1 and TRBJ2-2, with 11 bases aligning to TRBD2. The sample consisted of peripheral blood. The CDR3 loop is CSASVLAGAGELFF. The CDR3 DNA sequence: TGCAGTGCTAGTGTACTAGCGGGAGCCGGGGAGCTGTTTTTT.